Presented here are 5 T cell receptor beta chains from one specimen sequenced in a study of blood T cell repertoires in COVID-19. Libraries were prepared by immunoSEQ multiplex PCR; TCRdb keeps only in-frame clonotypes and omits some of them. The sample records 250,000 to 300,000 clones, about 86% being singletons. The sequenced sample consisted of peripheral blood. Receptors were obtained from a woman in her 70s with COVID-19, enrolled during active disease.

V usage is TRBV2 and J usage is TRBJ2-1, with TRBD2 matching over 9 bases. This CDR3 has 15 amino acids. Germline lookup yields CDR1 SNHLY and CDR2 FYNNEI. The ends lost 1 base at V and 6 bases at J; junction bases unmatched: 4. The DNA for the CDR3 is TGTGCCAGCAGTGAAGAAGGTAGCGGGGGCAATGAGCAGTTCTTC. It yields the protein CASSEEGSGGNEQFF.

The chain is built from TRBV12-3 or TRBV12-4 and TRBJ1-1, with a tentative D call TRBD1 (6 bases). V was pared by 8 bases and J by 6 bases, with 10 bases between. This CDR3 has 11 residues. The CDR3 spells CASHNRAEAFF. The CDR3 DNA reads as TGTGCCAGCCATAACAGGGCTGAAGCTTTCTTT.

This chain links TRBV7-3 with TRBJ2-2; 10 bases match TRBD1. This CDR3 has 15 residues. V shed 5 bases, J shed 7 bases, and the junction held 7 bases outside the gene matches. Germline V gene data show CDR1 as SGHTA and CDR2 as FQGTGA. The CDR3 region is CASSPRDRGFGELFF. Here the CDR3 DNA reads TGTGCCAGCAGCCCACGGGACAGGGGTTTCGGGGAGCTGTTTTTT.

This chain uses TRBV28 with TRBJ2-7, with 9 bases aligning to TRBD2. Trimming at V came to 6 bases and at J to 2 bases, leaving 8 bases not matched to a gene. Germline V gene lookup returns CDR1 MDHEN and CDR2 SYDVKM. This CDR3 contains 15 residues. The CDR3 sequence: CASSLSAGGPYEQYF. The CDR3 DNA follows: TGTGCCAGCAGCCTCTCAGCGGGGGGTCCCTACGAGCAGTACTTC.

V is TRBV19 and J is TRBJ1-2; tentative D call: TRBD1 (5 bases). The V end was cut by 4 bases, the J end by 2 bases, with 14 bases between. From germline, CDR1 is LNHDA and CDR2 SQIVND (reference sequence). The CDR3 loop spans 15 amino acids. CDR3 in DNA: TGTGCCAGTAGTAAGGGGAGGGAGAAAAACTATGGCTACACCTTC. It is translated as CASSKGREKNYGYTF. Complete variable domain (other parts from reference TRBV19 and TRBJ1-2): DGGITQSPKYLFRKEGQNVTLSCEQNLNHDAMYWYRQDPGQGLRLIYYSQIVNDFQKGDIAEGYSVSREKKESFPLTVTSAQKNPTAFYLCASSKGREKNYGYTFGSGTRLTVV.